A single sample is the source of the 20 T cell receptor beta chains below, sequenced in a study of cytomegalovirus exposure and HLA in healthy donors. The study ran its PCR with 60 Vbeta and 13 Jbeta primers. The protocol was immunoSEQ multiplex PCR, while the TCRdb copy is restricted to in-frame clones and leaves out a portion. Its table records approximately 79,000 clones. The specimen sequenced was PBMCs. These receptors were collected from a boy between 5 and 17 years old in good health and CMV-seronegative.

The genes are TRBV2 and TRBJ2-1; 9 nucleotides agree with TRBD2. CDR1 SNHLY and CDR2 FYNNEI come from the germline V gene. V lost 5 bases, J lost 2 bases, and 4 bases stayed unmatched. The CDR3 covers 15 residues. The CDR3 loop is CASSRLAATYNEQFF. As DNA, the CDR3 is TGTGCCAGCAGTAGACTAGCGGCTACCTACAATGAGCAGTTCTTC.

The chain links TRBV7-3 to TRBJ2-5, with TRBD2 matching 7 bases. Per the germline V gene, CDR1 is SGHTA and CDR2 is FQGTGA. Trimming removed 5 bases from V and 2 bases from J; junction bases left unmatched: 8. This CDR3 is 15 amino acids long. The CDR3 DNA reads TGTGCCAGCAGCCCCACGGGGGGTCGGCAAGAGACCCAGTACTTC. Protein: CASSPTGGRQETQYF. The variable domain in full, completed from reference TRBV7-3 and TRBJ2-5, reads GAGVSQTPSNKVTEKGKYVELRCDPISGHTALYWYRQSLGQGPEFLIYFQGTGAADDSGLPNDRFFAVRPEGSVSTLKIQRTERGDSAVYLCASSPTGGRQETQYFGPGTRLLVL.

This chain connects TRBV5-6 to TRBJ2-5; D perhaps matches TRBD2 (5 bases). Trimming shortened V by 2 bases and J by 5 bases, and 13 bases separated the two germline ends. Germline V lookup: CDR1 SGHDT, CDR2 YYEEEE. The CDR3 contains 14 residues. CDR3 DNA: TGTGCCAGCAGCTTACCGGGGTTCGGTGAGACCCAGTACTTC. This codes for CASSLPGFGETQYF.

V usage is TRBV7-2 and J usage is TRBJ1-5, with 7 bases matching TRBD1. The CDR3 has 14 amino acids. Germline-derived CDR1 and CDR2 are SGHTA and FQGNSA. V trimming: 5 bases; J trimming: 0 bases; junction bases outside the gene matches: 1. As DNA, the CDR3 is TGTGCCAGCAGCCGGGACAGTAGCAATCAGCCCCAGCATTTT. It codes for CASSRDSSNQPQHF.

The chain employs TRBV6-5 and TRBJ1-1; 7 bases agree with TRBD1. Per the germline V gene, CDR1 is MNHEY and CDR2 is SVGAGI. Unmatched junction bases numbered 5, after V lost 2 bases and J lost 8 bases. This CDR3 is 13 amino acids long. In nucleotides, the CDR3 is TGTGCCAGCAGTTACCAGAGACAGGGAGAAGCTTTCTTT. Translating it yields CASSYQRQGEAFF.

This chain connects TRBV18 to TRBJ2-1, with a possible D match to TRBD2 (5 bases). With 2 bases removed from V and 8 bases from J, the gap between germline ends came to 19 bases. This CDR3 is 16 amino acids long. CDR1 KGHSH and CDR2 LQKENI come from the germline V gene. This CDR3 is CASSPTTLPRGYEQFF. The CDR3 DNA reads as TGTGCCAGCTCACCAACTACGTTACCAAGAGGGTATGAGCAGTTCTTC.

This sequence joins TRBV7-9 and TRBJ2-7; 7 nucleotides line up with TRBD2. The germline V gene has CDR1 SEHNR and CDR2 FQNEAQ (reference sequence). This CDR3 has 12 amino acids. V shed 6 bases and J 6 bases; nucleotides not matched to a gene: 5. CDR3 in amino acids: CASRGLGSEQYF. CDR3 coding DNA: TGTGCCAGCAGAGGACTAGGCAGCGAGCAGTACTTC.

The V gene is TRBV10-3, the J gene TRBJ2-1, with D possibly matching TRBD1 (6 bases). V dropped 4 bases and J dropped 9 bases, with 13 bases sitting between them. The CDR3 covers 13 residues. Germline loops: CDR1 ENHRY, CDR2 SYGVKD. The CDR3 here is CAISGDTKGEQFF. The CDR3 nucleotides read TGTGCCATCAGTGGGGACACGAAAGGTGAGCAGTTCTTC.

The chain links TRBV6-5 to TRBJ1-3; D remains ambiguous. Trimming cost V 3 bases and J 0 bases, with 12 bases left between them. The CDR3 runs 16 residues. Germline V gives CDR1 MNHEY, CDR2 SVGAGI. DNA of the CDR3: TGTGCCAGCAGTTATAACAGTCTAAACTCTGGAAACACCATATATTTT. Its translation: CASSYNSLNSGNTIYF.

V is TRBV30 and J is TRBJ1-1; D perhaps matches TRBD1 (6 bases). With 0 bases removed from V and 1 base from J, the gap between germline ends came to 6 bases. The CDR3 is 13 amino acids. Germline V gene data show CDR1 as GTSNPN and CDR2 as SVGIG (reference sequence). CDR3 in amino acids: CAWSVGGNTEAFF. CDR3 nucleotide sequence: TGTGCCTGGAGTGTAGGGGGGAACACTGAAGCTTTCTTT.

CDR3 DNA sequence: TGTGCCAGCAGTCCCGACGACGGTAGCGCCTACGAGCAGTACTTC. Its translation is CASSPDDGSAYEQYF. This chain connects TRBV27 to TRBJ2-7; a possible D gene is TRBD2 (5 bases). V was trimmed by 5 bases and J by 2 bases, leaving 16 bases between them. The CDR3 is 15 residues long. The germline V gene has CDR1 MNHEY and CDR2 SMNVEV (reference sequence).

The rearrangement links TRBV4-2 to TRBJ1-1; 7 bases are a match to TRBD1. Losses at the gene ends were 2 bases for V and 4 bases for J; bases not matched to a gene: 4. The CDR3 totals 14 residues. The V gene's germline CDR1 is LGHNA and CDR2 YNFKEQ. CDR3 DNA: TGTGCCAGCAGCCAACCAGGGGGAGGCACTGAAGCTTTCTTT. Its translation is CASSQPGGGTEAFF.

The genes are TRBV30 and TRBJ2-3; possible D gene TRBD1, 6 bases. The CDR3 totals 15 residues. Germline values: CDR1 GTSNPN, CDR2 SVGIG (reference sequence). Trimming removed 2 bases from V and 0 bases from J, with 12 bases in between. CDR3 nucleotide sequence: TGTGCCTGGAGTCAGGGGTTCGCTAGCACAGATACGCAGTATTTT. Protein product: CAWSQGFASTDTQYF. Full variable domain (remainder filled in from reference TRBV30 and TRBJ2-3): SQTIHQWPATLVQPVGSPLSLECTVEGTSNPNLYWYRQAAGRGLQLLFYSVGIGQISSEVPQNLSASRPQDRQFILSSKKLLLSDSGFYLCAWSQGFASTDTQYFGPGTRLTVL.

A note on this clone: At one of its ends the junction is not consistent with the germline gene, which may arise from a read error. Other DNA sequences in this specimen translate into the identical CDR3. The J gene is TRBJ2-7, the V gene TRBV19; TRBD1 aligns across 7 bases. CDR1 is LNHDA, CDR2 SQIVND, per germline (reference sequence). The CDR3 length is 13 residues. The CDR3 nucleotides are TGTGCTAGTAGCCCACAGGGGTCCTACGAGCAGTACTTC. The encoded protein is CASSPQGSYEQYF.

This rearrangement joins TRBV28 to TRBJ1-6, with D hard to call. Germline V gene lookup returns CDR1 MDHEN and CDR2 SYDVKM. Deletions cut 8 bases from V and 16 bases from J, with 18 bases between. The CDR3 runs 12 residues. The CDR3 DNA is TGTGCCAGCCTCACTGGGCCGGAGGTTCTCCACTTT. Encoded protein: CASLTGPEVLHF. The variable domain in full, completed from reference TRBV28 and TRBJ1-6, reads DVKVTQSSRYLVKRTGEKVFLECVQDMDHENMFWYRQDPGLGLRLIYFSYDVKMKEKGDIPEGYSVSREKKERFSLILESASTNQTSMYLCASLTGPEVLHFGNGTRLTVT.

The gene calls are TRBV30 and TRBJ2-7; weak D call: TRBD1 (7 bases). The V end lost 0 bases, the J end lost 1 base, and 13 bases lay between the germline ends. The length of the CDR3 is 15 residues. CDR1 and CDR2 from the germline V gene are GTSNPN and SVGIG (reference sequence). The CDR3 bases are TGTGCCTGGAGTGTAATGGCAGGGGGGTCCTACGAGCAGTACTTC. It is translated as CAWSVMAGGSYEQYF.

This sequence joins TRBV1 and TRBJ2-7; the table assigns TRBD2, which was not confirmed against the DNA. TRBV1 is a documented pseudogene. The CDR3 totals 18 residues. The CDR3 DNA is TGCACCAGCAGCCAAAGACTAGCGGGGGGCCCGAGCGCCTACGAGCAGTACTTC. Its protein is CTSSQRLAGGPSAYEQYF.

The V call is TRBV4-1, the J call TRBJ2-2, with 12 bases fitting TRBD2. Germline V gives CDR1 MGHRA, CDR2 YSYEKL. This CDR3 has 17 amino acids. V dropped 1 base and J dropped 4; count of bases not matched to a gene: 4. The CDR3 spells CASSQGLAGVGTGELFF. In DNA form, the CDR3 reads TGCGCCAGCAGCCAAGGACTAGCGGGAGTCGGCACCGGGGAGCTGTTTTTT.

The DNA of the CDR3 is TGTGCCAGCAGCCAATCGAGGGTTCTTAGCTACGAGCAGTACTTC. Protein product: CASSQSRVLSYEQYF. The chain carries TRBV4-2 and TRBJ2-7, with D possibly TRBD2 on 5 matching bases. Germline values: CDR1 LGHNA, CDR2 YNFKEQ. The CDR3 loop spans 15 amino acids. V was pared by 2 bases and J by 3 bases, with 14 bases between.

Written as DNA, the CDR3 is TGTGCCAGCAGTTACGGGCGAGAGTTCAATCAGCCCCAGCATTTT. This translates into CASSYGREFNQPQHF. The V and J genes are TRBV6-6 and TRBJ1-5; D not certain. Germline CDR1 reads MNHNY; CDR2 reads SVGAGI (reference sequence). V dropped 2 bases and J dropped 3 bases, with 11 bases sitting between them. The CDR3 covers 15 residues.